The 23 T cell receptor beta chains reported below all come from one sample, sequenced in a study of cytomegalovirus exposure and HLA in healthy donors. The study ran its PCR with 60 Vbeta and 13 Jbeta primers. The assay was immunoSEQ multiplex PCR, and TCRdb's table has in-frame clones only and misses some. The sample has roughly 150,000 clones; approximately 80% are singletons. Sequencing was carried out using PBMCs. The receptors were sampled from a woman aged 50 to 60 in good health and CMV-seropositive.

The rearrangement uses TRBV9 and TRBJ2-1; the D gene is possibly TRBD2 (6 bases). The CDR3 totals 15 residues. V lost 3 bases and J 8 bases, leaving 18 bases between the germline ends. Germline loops: CDR1 SGDLS, CDR2 YYNGEE. CDR3 loop: CASSGDGTSWDEQFF. The CDR3, as DNA: TGTGCCAGCAGCGGGGACGGGACTTCCTGGGATGAGCAGTTCTTC.

This clone has just one count. The chain uses TRBV6-5 and TRBJ2-3; D is possibly TRBD1 (5 bases). The germline V gene has CDR1 MNHEY and CDR2 SVGAGI. The CDR3 is 16 amino acids. V lost 2 bases and J lost 3, with 15 bases in between. The CDR3 DNA reads as TGTGCCAGCAGTTACAGGCAGGGCCGACCAACAGATACGCAGTATTTT. Translating it yields CASSYRQGRPTDTQYF.

This clone was counted a few times. This chain connects TRBV27 to TRBJ2-2, with 7 bases that match TRBD1. CDR3 length equals 14 residues. Germline V lookup: CDR1 MNHEY, CDR2 SMNVEV (reference sequence). V shed 1 base, J shed 6 bases, and the junction held 2 bases outside the gene matches. CDR3 sequence: CASSLWQGAGELFF. CDR3 DNA sequence: TGTGCCAGCAGTTTATGGCAGGGGGCCGGGGAGCTGTTTTTT.

This clone was detected only once. J is TRBJ2-2 and V is TRBV6-1; D unclear. This CDR3 is 14 amino acids long. CDR1 is MNHNS and CDR2 is SASEGT in the germline V gene. Trimming pared 2 bases from V and 2 bases from J, leaving 6 bases between. CDR3 coding DNA: TGTGCCAGCAGTGAAACGGTCAACACCGGGGAGCTGTTTTTT. It specifies CASSETVNTGELFF.

The rearrangement links TRBV5-6 to TRBJ2-5; TRBD2 is a possible D gene (5 bases). Trimming pared 6 bases from V and 3 bases from J, leaving 18 bases between. The CDR3 is 15 amino acids. CDR1 is SGHDT, CDR2 YYEEEE, per germline. CDR3 in amino acids: CASTREGLAKETQYF. The CDR3 coding sequence is TGTGCCAGCACCCGGGAAGGACTTGCGAAAGAGACCCAGTACTTC. Full variable domain (outside the CDR3, taken from reference TRBV5-6 and TRBJ2-5): DAGVTQSPTHLIKTRGQQVTLRCSPKSGHDTVSWYQQALGQGPQFIFQYYEEEERQRGNFPDRFSGHQFPNYSSELNVNALLLGDSALYLCASTREGLAKETQYFGPGTRLLVL.

V usage is TRBV18 and J usage is TRBJ2-7, with TRBD1 as a possible D gene (5 bases). V was trimmed by 3 bases and J by 5 bases, leaving 11 bases between them. The CDR3 totals 13 residues. Germline assignment: CDR1 KGHSH and CDR2 LQKENI. The CDR3 reads CASSPEQAHEQYF. CDR3 DNA: TGTGCCAGCTCACCCGAACAGGCCCACGAGCAGTACTTC.

The V and J genes are TRBV7-9 and TRBJ1-1; TRBD1 aligns across 10 bases. After removal of 3 bases from V and 8 bases from J, the junction contained 3 bases not matched to a gene. Germline lookup yields CDR1 SEHNR and CDR2 FQNEAQ (reference sequence). This CDR3 is 13 amino acids long. The CDR3 loop is CASSFGTGEEAFF. The CDR3 nucleotides read TGTGCCAGCAGCTTCGGGACAGGGGAAGAAGCTTTCTTT.

Concerning this clone itself: At the DNA level, this CDR3 is encoded by other sequences in the same sample as well. This chain uses TRBV2 with TRBJ1-2, with 7 bases identical to TRBD1. V dropped 3 bases and J dropped 2; count of bases not matched to a gene: 0. This CDR3 region has 13 residues. Germline V gene lookup returns CDR1 SNHLY and CDR2 FYNNEI. DNA of the CDR3: TGTGCCAGCAGTGAGGGACAGAACTATGGCTACACCTTC. Translating gives CASSEGQNYGYTF. Based on the CDR3 plus reference TRBV2 and TRBJ1-2, the full variable domain is EPEVTQTPSHQVTQMGQEVILRCVPISNHLYFYWYRQILGQKVEFLVSFYNNEISEKSEIFDDQFSVERPDGSNFTLKIRSTKLEDSAMYFCASSEGQNYGYTFGSGTRLTVV.

In nucleotides, the CDR3 is TGTGCCAGCAGTCCCACCCGGCCAAGGGGGACCCAGTACTTC. Amino acids: CASSPTRPRGTQYF. The chain couples TRBV28 to TRBJ2-5; tentatively, D is TRBD1 (5 bases). V was trimmed by 5 bases and J by 7 bases, leaving 17 bases between them. This CDR3 is built from 14 residues. CDR1 MDHEN and CDR2 SYDVKM come from the germline V gene.

The V gene is TRBV5-8, the J gene TRBJ2-7, with D possibly being TRBD1 (6 bases). Germline V CDR1 and CDR2: SGHTS, YDEGEE. The V end lost 4 bases, the J end lost 4 bases, and 18 bases lay between the germline ends. The CDR3 extends over 15 amino acids. DNA of the CDR3: TGTGCCAGCAGCACGTTCGAAGAGACAGGATACGAGCAGTACTTC. Protein: CASSTFEETGYEQYF.

This chain joins TRBV30 and TRBJ2-1, with D perhaps matching TRBD1 (5 bases). The CDR3 loop spans 11 amino acids. CDR1 is GTSNPN and CDR2 is SVGIG in the germline V gene (reference sequence). V was shortened by 2 bases and J by 7 bases, with 6 bases between the two germline ends. DNA of the CDR3: TGTGCCTGGAGTAAGGGGAATGAGCAGTTCTTC. Encoded protein: CAWSKGNEQFF.

J is TRBJ2-7 and V is TRBV11-2; D gene ambiguous. Germline V lookup: CDR1 SGHAT, CDR2 FQNNGV. This CDR3 is 14 amino acids long. V was trimmed by 1 base and J by 0 bases, leaving 7 bases between them. CDR3 nucleotides: TGTGCCAGCAGCTTAGCCCCTAGCTCCTACGAGCAGTACTTC. Amino acids: CASSLAPSSYEQYF.

V is TRBV29-1 and J is TRBJ2-7; 8 bases fit TRBD1. The CDR3 has 12 amino acids. In germline, CDR1 is SQVTM, CDR2 ANQGSEA. J lost 7 bases, V lost 5 bases, and 7 bases had no gene match. CDR3 loop: CSVYQGAFEQYF. CDR3 bases: TGCAGCGTTTACCAGGGGGCCTTTGAGCAGTACTTC.

The chain recombines TRBV7-9 with TRBJ2-3; TRBD1 matches 7 bases. V lost 5 bases and J lost 2; bases outside the gene matches: 7. Looked up from germline, CDR1 is SEHNR and CDR2 is FQNEAQ (reference sequence). The CDR3 length is 15 residues. The CDR3 sequence is CASSPQGQITDTQYF. The CDR3 DNA reads as TGTGCCAGCAGCCCGCAGGGACAGATCACAGATACGCAGTATTTT.

The chain is built from TRBV4-1 and TRBJ2-5, with TRBD2 as a possible D gene (6 bases). Trimming stripped 1 base from V and 7 bases from J, with 10 bases between. The CDR3 has 13 residues. Germline CDR1 reads MGHRA; CDR2 reads YSYEKL. The CDR3 nucleotides read TGCGCCAGCAGCCAAGGCGGAGGGGTGACCCAGTACTTC. Protein sequence: CASSQGGGVTQYF.

The rearrangement uses TRBV7-9 and TRBJ1-3; 9 bases line up with TRBD1. This CDR3 contains 15 residues. Per germline, CDR1 SEHNR and CDR2 FQNEAQ (reference sequence). J was trimmed by 8 bases and V by 5 bases; bases with no gene match: 10. The CDR3 region has the DNA TGTGCCAGCAGCACCGGACAGGGGCGAGGAGACACCATATATTTT. Translation gives CASSTGQGRGDTIYF.

A single count supports this clone. The chain combines TRBV9 with TRBJ2-2; a possible D gene is TRBD2 (5 bases). Germline V gene sequence: CDR1 SGDLS, CDR2 YYNGEE. The CDR3 length is 14 residues. V was cut by 4 bases and J by 5 bases, with 12 bases left in between. The CDR3 loop reads CASSPRTGTGELFF. DNA for the CDR3: TGTGCCAGCAGCCCGCGGACGGGAACCGGGGAGCTGTTTTTT.

The J gene is TRBJ2-1, the V gene TRBV2; TRBD2 matches at 8 bases. V was pared by 7 bases and J by 7 bases, with 6 bases of the junction left unmatched. Germline values: CDR1 SNHLY, CDR2 FYNNEI. This CDR3 is 13 amino acids long. CDR3 sequence (DNA): TGTGCCAGCACGGTTAGCGGGGTAAATGAGCAGTTCTTC. Protein sequence: CASTVSGVNEQFF.

This clone was observed once. The V and J genes are TRBV7-9 and TRBJ2-1; D may be TRBD1 (6 bases). Germline assignment: CDR1 SEHNR and CDR2 FQNEAQ (reference sequence). The length of the CDR3 is 14 residues. V was trimmed by 1 base and J by 9 bases, leaving 13 bases between them. This CDR3 is CASSLVGQPGEQFF. CDR3 nucleotides: TGTGCCAGCAGCTTAGTCGGACAGCCGGGTGAGCAGTTCTTC. The whole variable domain, remainder taken from reference TRBV7-9 and TRBJ2-1, is DTGVSQNPRHKITKRGQNVTFRCDPISEHNRLYWYRQTLGQGPEFLTYFQNEAQLEKSRLLSDRFSAERPKGSFSTLEIQRTEQGDSAMYLCASSLVGQPGEQFFGPGTRLTVL.

This clone was found once. The V call is TRBV2, the J call TRBJ1-2, with 8 bases fitting TRBD1. The CDR3 covers 15 residues. Germline V lookup: CDR1 SNHLY, CDR2 FYNNEI. Unmatched junction bases numbered 12, after V lost 6 bases and J lost 6 bases. The CDR3 protein is CASRDTQGVLNGYTF. CDR3 DNA sequence: TGTGCCAGCAGGGATACACAGGGGGTTCTTAATGGCTACACCTTC.

This clone was observed once. The V and J genes are TRBV28 and TRBJ1-2; TRBD1 agrees at 7 bases. Germline CDR1 reads MDHEN; CDR2 reads SYDVKM. This CDR3 comprises 14 residues. With V trimmed by 7 bases and J by 4 bases, 9 bases remained unmatched. CDR3 coding DNA: TGTGCCAGCAATACCGGGGGACAGTCCTATGGCTACACCTTC. As protein: CASNTGGQSYGYTF.

This clone was counted once. The chain uses TRBV13 and TRBJ2-3; TRBD2 matches at 14 bases. CDR1 is PRHDT and CDR2 is FYEKMQ in the germline V gene (reference sequence). J was trimmed by 0 bases and V by 4 bases; bases with no gene match: 15. The CDR3 totals 21 residues. CDR3 residues: CASSSTPGTSGGPLSTDTQYF. The CDR3 bases are TGTGCCAGCAGCTCCACCCCCGGGACTAGCGGGGGCCCCCTTAGCACAGATACGCAGTATTTT.

V and J are TRBV5-6 and TRBJ2-3, with 9 bases fitting TRBD2. Germline CDR1 reads SGHDT; CDR2 reads YYEEEE. J gave up 8 bases and V 4 bases, and 8 bases lay outside the gene matches. The CDR3 length is 14 residues. DNA for the CDR3: TGTGCCAGCAGCCCTAGCGGGGTCTATAGTACGCAGTATTTT. This sequence encodes CASSPSGVYSTQYF. Full variable domain (remainder filled in from reference TRBV5-6 and TRBJ2-3): DAGVTQSPTHLIKTRGQQVTLRCSPKSGHDTVSWYQQALGQGPQFIFQYYEEEERQRGNFPDRFSGHQFPNYSSELNVNALLLGDSALYLCASSPSGVYSTQYFGPGTRLTVL.